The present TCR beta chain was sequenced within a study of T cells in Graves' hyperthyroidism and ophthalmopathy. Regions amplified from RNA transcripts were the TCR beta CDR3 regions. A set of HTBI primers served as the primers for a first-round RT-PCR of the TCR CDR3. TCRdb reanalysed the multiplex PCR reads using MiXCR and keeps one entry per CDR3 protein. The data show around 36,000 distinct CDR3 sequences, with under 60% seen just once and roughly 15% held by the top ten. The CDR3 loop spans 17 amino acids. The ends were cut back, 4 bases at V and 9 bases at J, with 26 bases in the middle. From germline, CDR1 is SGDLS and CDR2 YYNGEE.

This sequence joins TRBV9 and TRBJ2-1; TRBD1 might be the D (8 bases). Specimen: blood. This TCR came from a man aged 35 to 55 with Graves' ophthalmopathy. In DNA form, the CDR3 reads TGTGCCAGCAGCAACCGGGACAGGTCTTGCGGGAGTAGTGAGCAGTTCTTC. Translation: CASSNRDRSCGSSEQFF.